Below are 13 T cell receptor beta chains sequenced from a single sample in a study of blood T cell repertoires in COVID-19. Sequencing used immunoSEQ multiplex PCR; TCRdb keeps in-frame clones, though not all of them. There are roughly 200,000 clones in the sample; about 87% occur only once, and 0.8% to 1% lies in the top ten. Sequencing was done on a sample of peripheral blood. The receptors shown here come from a woman between 18 and 29 years old who had recovered from COVID-19.

Points on this clone: Other DNA sequences from this sample encode an identical CDR3 as well. The chain joins TRBV2 to TRBJ1-2, with D unresolved. The CDR3 is 13 residues long. Germline-derived CDR1 and CDR2 are SNHLY and FYNNEI. V lost 5 bases and J 0 bases, leaving 7 bases between the germline ends. CDR3 coding DNA: TGTGCCAGCAGTCAGGATACTAACTATGGCTACACCTTC. As protein: CASSQDTNYGYTF.

The chain is built from TRBV11-3 and TRBJ2-2; D is undetermined. CDR1 and CDR2 from the germline V gene are SGHNT and YENEEA. This CDR3 region has 15 residues. Trimming removed 4 bases from V and 2 bases from J, with 11 bases in between. The CDR3 DNA follows: TGTGCCAGCAGCTACCAGCGAGGTAACACCGGGGAGCTGTTTTTT. Translated, it gives CASSYQRGNTGELFF.

V usage is TRBV7-2 and J usage is TRBJ2-5; TRBD2 matches 11 bases. CDR3 length: 17 amino acids. J was trimmed by 4 bases and V by 5 bases; bases with no gene match: 12. The germline gives CDR1 SGHTA, CDR2 FQGNSA. This CDR3 reads CASSQMLSGRGRETQYF. The DNA for the CDR3 is TGTGCCAGCAGCCAAATGCTTAGCGGGAGGGGAAGAGAGACCCAGTACTTC.

The V gene is TRBV6-4, the J gene TRBJ2-3, with D possibly TRBD1 on 5 matching bases. Germline loops: CDR1 MRHNA, CDR2 SNTAGT. The V end lost 0 bases, the J end lost 2 bases, and 9 bases lay between the germline ends. The CDR3 is made up of 15 amino acids. As DNA, the CDR3 is TGTGCCAGCAGTGACTCTCAGGGTTCCACAGATACGCAGTATTTT. Translated: CASSDSQGSTDTQYF.

This clone was seen a handful of times. V is TRBV3-1 (or the pseudogene TRBV3-2) and J is TRBJ1-2; no firm D call. Germline CDR1 reads LGHDT; CDR2 reads YNNKEL (reference sequence). This CDR3 contains 16 residues. Trimming took 0 bases from V and 4 from J, leaving 15 bases between them. CDR3 sequence (DNA): TGTGCCAGCAGCCAAGACCGTGGAATCCGGGGCTATGGCTACACCTTC. This encodes CASSQDRGIRGYGYTF.

This clone appeared a few times. The J gene is TRBJ2-6, the V gene TRBV2, with a weak D call TRBD1 (5 bases). The CDR3 contains 16 residues. Trimming took off 6 bases at V and 2 bases at J, with 14 bases between the two ends. Per the germline V gene, CDR1 is SNHLY and CDR2 is FYNNEI. The CDR3 spells CASRAQGRTGANVLTF. CDR3 sequence (DNA): TGTGCCAGCAGGGCCCAGGGCCGGACTGGGGCCAACGTCCTGACTTTC.

The chain combines TRBV4-3 with TRBJ2-5, with 8 bases that match TRBD2. Germline assignment: CDR1 LGHNA and CDR2 YSLEER. CDR3 length equals 16 residues. The V gene end was trimmed by 0 bases and the J gene end by 4 bases; junction bases not matched to a gene: 7. DNA of the CDR3: TGCGCCAGCAGCCAAGATGGGCTAGCGGGCCGAGAGACCCAGTACTTC. Translation: CASSQDGLAGRETQYF.

This clone was counted a single time. The chain couples TRBV6-1 to TRBJ2-2; tentatively, D is TRBD2 (5 bases). The V end lost 4 bases, the J end lost 1 base, and 16 bases lay between the germline ends. Germline CDR1 reads MNHNS; CDR2 reads SASEGT. This CDR3 spans 17 amino acids. The CDR3 bases are TGTGCCAGCAGTGGACATGAGGACCGGGAGAACACCGGGGAGCTGTTTTTT. Translation gives CASSGHEDRENTGELFF.

Only a few counts were recorded for this clone. The chain uses TRBV4-2 and TRBJ1-2; 11 positions match TRBD1. Germline lookup yields CDR1 LGHNA and CDR2 YNFKEQ. The CDR3 has 15 residues. Trimming took 3 bases from V and 4 from J; bases not matched to a gene: 4. The CDR3: CASSQGQGDLYGYTF. The CDR3 nucleotides read TGTGCCAGCAGCCAGGGACAGGGGGACCTCTATGGCTACACCTTC.

This clone has a single count. V is TRBV7-8 and J is TRBJ2-7; TRBD1 aligns across 9 bases. The CDR3 loop spans 15 amino acids. The ends lost 5 bases at V and 7 bases at J; junction bases unmatched: 12. The germline V gene encodes CDR1 SGHVS and CDR2 FQNEAQ. CDR3 coding DNA: TGTGCCAGCAGCCCCCGACAGGGGGATTTTCGGGAGCAGTACGTC. This codes for CASSPRQGDFREQYV.

The J gene is TRBJ2-7, the V gene TRBV5-1; TRBD1 aligns across 7 bases. The CDR3 covers 14 residues. Germline V gives CDR1 SGHRS, CDR2 YFSETQ. Trimming at V came to 4 bases and at J to 4 bases, leaving 8 bases not matched to a gene. The chain's CDR3 is CASSTGQWRYEQYF. CDR3 bases: TGCGCCAGCAGCACGGGACAGTGGCGTTACGAGCAGTACTTC.

In its sample, this clone was seen a few times. The chain recombines TRBV13 with TRBJ1-3; 9 positions agree with TRBD1. The junction had 6 bases not matched to a gene; V was cut back by 5 bases and J by 4 bases. Germline loops: CDR1 PRHDT, CDR2 FYEKMQ (reference sequence). The CDR3 extends over 15 amino acids. The CDR3 loop is CASSADRGSGNTIYF. Here the CDR3 DNA reads TGTGCCAGCAGCGCCGACAGGGGGTCGGGAAACACCATATATTTT.

V is TRBV2 and J is TRBJ2-1; 12 bases map to TRBD2. CDR3 length equals 20 residues. Germline CDR1 and CDR2: SNHLY and FYNNEI. V shed 4 bases and J 0 bases; nucleotides not matched to a gene: 13. The CDR3 DNA reads TGTGCCAGCAGTGGAAAGACTAGCGGGGGCTTTAGAAGCTCCTACAATGAGCAGTTCTTC. Translating gives CASSGKTSGGFRSSYNEQFF.